This T cell receptor beta chain was profiled in a study of blood T cells in healthy people across ages. Study-wide results and limits: Age advanced and TCR beta diversity per million T cells fell, roughly linearly. A strong correlation was found between TCR beta diversity and the percentage of naive T cells.

The second PCR ran roughly 7 to 11 cycles with a sample-barcoded 5' primer and J-beta primers. Researchers report that each sample yielded at least 3 million CDR3-containing paired-end reads. TCRdb passed the 5' RACE reads through MiXCR, listing each CDR3 protein once. The sample lists fewer than 700,000 distinct CDR3 sequences; 40% to 55% were seen once. This clonotype was observed many times. Its matching antigen is unknown. V was shortened by 2 bases and J by 4 bases, with 5 bases between the two germline ends. The CDR3 covers 12 residues. Germline values: CDR1 MDHEN, CDR2 SYDVKM. Staff drew 8 to 10 milliliters of peripheral blood from each donor.

The sample comprised blood. The TCR originated in a man at least 80 years old in good health. J is TRBJ2-5 and V is TRBV28; D is unresolved. The CDR3 reads CASSLNGETQYF. In DNA, the CDR3 is TGTGCCAGCAGTTTAAACGGAGAGACCCAGTACTTC. Combining the CDR3 with reference TRBV28 and TRBJ2-5 gives the whole variable domain DVKVTQSSRYLVKRTGEKVFLECVQDMDHENMFWYRQDPGLGLRLIYFSYDVKMKEKGDIPEGYSVSREKKERFSLILESASTNQTSMYLCASSLNGETQYFGPGTRLLVL.